This is a list of T cell receptor beta chains from one sample in a study of shared clonotypes between healthy human individuals. The repertoire was sequenced with immunoSEQ multiplex PCR; TCRdb's copy has only in-frame clones and lacks some. The sample has 98,000 or so clones, around 68% seen once; the top ten hold approximately 24%. The sample consisted of memory CD8+ T cells sorted from blood. The receptor source for this set is a woman in her 30s in good health. Both conserved end residues are part of each CDR3. The order of the fields is D gene, V gene, J gene, clone size, CDR3 DNA, CDR3 protein. The D gene is left open where the match is weak. Only part of the rows carry a size: once, few, many, or a class if the clone is expanded.

-	TRBV10-2	TRBJ1-3	-	TGCGCCAGCAGTGAGTCAAGGGTCTCGGGAAACACCATATATTTT	CASSESRVSGNTIYF
-	TRBV9	TRBJ2-7	-	TGTGCCAGCAGCGTAGATCCAGATGACTACGAGCAGTACTTC	CASSVDPDDYEQYF
-	TRBV9	TRBJ1-1	-	TGTGCCAGCAGCGTAGGAGGCAGCATGAACACTGAAGCTTTCTTT	CASSVGGSMNTEAFF
-	TRBV11-2	TRBJ1-3	once	TGTGCCAGCAGCTTATCGATTTTTGACCGTGGAAACACCATATATTTT	CASSLSIFDRGNTIYF
-	TRBV7-9	TRBJ2-7	many	TGTGCCAGCAGCCCCTTGGAGGGATTCTACGAGCAGTACTTC	CASSPLEGFYEQYF
-	TRBV6-5	TRBJ1-6	-	TGTGCCAGCAGTTTGACGAACAGGGTACCCCGTTCACCCCTCCACTTT	CASSLTNRVPRSPLHF
-	TRBV13	TRBJ2-7	-	TGTGCCAGCAGCTTAGGCCGGGGAAACGAGCAGTACTTC	CASSLGRGNEQYF
TRBD2	TRBV11-2	TRBJ2-7	-	TGTGCCAGCAGCAGCGGACTAGCGGGCATAACCTACGAGCAGTACTTC	CASSSGLAGITYEQYF
-	TRBV6-1	TRBJ1-5	-	TGTGCCATCAGTGAGCCTGAGGGGGGTTCGGGTAATCAGCCCCAGCATTTT	CAISEPEGGSGNQPQHF
-	TRBV7-2	TRBJ2-1	-	TGTGCCAGCAGCTTATCAAGCTCCTACAATGAGCAGTTCTTC	CASSLSSSYNEQFF
TRBD2	TRBV7-2	TRBJ2-7	-	TGTGCCAGCAGCTGGAGACTAGCGGGGAAGTCCTACGAGCAGTACTTC	CASSWRLAGKSYEQYF
-	TRBV13	TRBJ1-1	-	TGTGCCAGCAGCTCCGCGGGGGCGTACACTGAAGCTTTCTTT	CASSSAGAYTEAFF
-	TRBV7-9	TRBJ1-5	many	TGTGCCAGCAGCTTTTCCGGGCCTGGGGATCAGCCCCAGCATTTT	CASSFSGPGDQPQHF
-	TRBV9	TRBJ1-3	-	TGTGCCAGCAGCTTAGGGTCCCTCGACACCATATATTTT	CASSLGSLDTIYF
TRBD1	TRBV5-6	TRBJ2-7	-	TGTGCCAGCAGCTTGGTTTTGGGACAGGGGGCTCACGAGCAGTACTTC	CASSLVLGQGAHEQYF
TRBD2	TRBV5-6	TRBJ2-1	-	TGTGCCAGGGGGACTAGCGGGAGGGGTGCCTACAATGAGCAGTTCTTC	CARGTSGRGAYNEQFF
-	TRBV15	TRBJ1-2	-	TGTGCCACCAGCAGAGATCGTACGGCAGCATCCTATGGCTACACCTTC	CATSRDRTAASYGYTF
-	TRBV30	TRBJ1-3	-	TGTGCCTGGACGGTTGGGTTCTCTGGAAACACCATATATTTT	CAWTVGFSGNTIYF
-	TRBV2	TRBJ1-3	-	TGTGCCAGCAGTGTTAGGACAAGTGGAAACACCATATATTTT	CASSVRTSGNTIYF
-	TRBV2	TRBJ2-1	few	TGTGCCAGCAGTCCGTGGGATGAGCAGTTCTTC	CASSPWDEQFF
-	TRBV13	TRBJ2-2	-	TGTGCCAGCAGCTTAGAAGGACAGACAAACACCGGGGAGCTGTTTTTT	CASSLEGQTNTGELFF
-	TRBV5-1	TRBJ2-7	-	TGCGCCAGCAGCTTGGTCGGGCCCCCCCACGAGCAGTACTTC	CASSLVGPPHEQYF
-	TRBV5-1	TRBJ1-4	-	TGCGCCAGCAGCTCAAGGACACCAAATGAAAAACTGTTTTTT	CASSSRTPNEKLFF
TRBD1	TRBV27	TRBJ2-7	-	TGTGCCAGCAGTGAAGCGGTCGGGACAGCGAGGGAGCAGTACTTC	CASSEAVGTAREQYF
-	TRBV4-1	TRBJ2-2	-	TGCGCCAGCAGCCCCCGACCCTTAACCGGGGAGCTGTTTTTT	CASSPRPLTGELFF
-	TRBV5-4	TRBJ2-6	-	TGTGCCAGCAGCTCGAGAAGGGGGACTGGGGCCAACGTCCTGACTTTC	CASSSRRGTGANVLTF
-	TRBV7-9	TRBJ1-4	-	TGTGCCAGCAGCCCGACGGAGGTTTTTAATGAAAAACTGTTTTTT	CASSPTEVFNEKLFF
TRBD2	TRBV6-1	TRBJ2-2	few	TGTGCCAGCAGTGGCGGGAGCGAGACCGGGGAGCTGTTTTTT	CASSGGSETGELFF
TRBD1	TRBV7-8	TRBJ1-2	once	TGTGCCAGCAGCCCCGGAGGACAGGGAGAGTTGTACTATGGCTACACCTTC	CASSPGGQGELYYGYTF
-	TRBV7-9	TRBJ2-7	-	TGTGCCAGCAGCTCCTCTAGTTACCCCTACGAGCAGTACTTC	CASSSSSYPYEQYF
-	TRBV19	TRBJ1-3	-	TGTGCCAGTAGTAGACTCGCGGACCTCAGCTCTGGAAACACCATATATTTT	CASSRLADLSSGNTIYF
-	TRBV2	TRBJ2-7	-	TGTGCCAGCAGTGAAGCAAGGAGGGAGCAGTACTTC	CASSEARREQYF
-	TRBV28	TRBJ1-5	-	TGTGCCAGCAGTTTGAAAGACGGACTAAATCAGCCCCAGCATTTT	CASSLKDGLNQPQHF
TRBD1	TRBV6-1	TRBJ1-5	-	TGTGCCAGCAGGAAGGACAGGGGTAGCAATCAGCCCCAGCATTTT	CASRKDRGSNQPQHF
-	TRBV28	TRBJ1-2	-	TGTGCCAGCAGTGGCCTAGTGACACCCGGGGGGTACTATGGCTACACCTTC	CASSGLVTPGGYYGYTF
TRBD2	TRBV6-1	TRBJ2-3	many	TGTGCCAGCAGTGATACTAGCGGGAGCGCTGATACGCAGTATTTT	CASSDTSGSADTQYF
-	TRBV15	TRBJ2-2	-	TGTGCCACCAAAGAGGGCCGGTTGAGTACCGGGGAGCTGTTTTTT	CATKEGRLSTGELFF
-	TRBV19	TRBJ2-1	-	TGTGCCAGTAGTATATTCGTCGCCACCAATGAGCAGTTCTTC	CASSIFVATNEQFF
-	TRBV27	TRBJ2-7	-	TGTGCCAGCAGTCTCGGCGGCTGGTTCGACGAGCAGTACTTC	CASSLGGWFDEQYF
TRBD2	TRBV2	TRBJ2-2	-	TGTGCCACAGCCCCAAGCGGGAGGTACACCGGGGAGCTGTTTTTT	CATAPSGRYTGELFF
TRBD1	TRBV19	TRBJ1-4	-	TGTGCCAGTAGTACCTGGACAGGGACTAATGAAAAACTGTTTTTT	CASSTWTGTNEKLFF